Below are 5 T cell receptor beta chains sequenced from a single sample in a study of CD8+CD57+ T cells in acquired aplastic anemia. Genomic DNA, serving as template, underwent TCR beta VDJ and CDR3 profiling. TCRdb re-analysed the reads in MiXCR, keeping a single row per CDR3 protein. The table shows some 47,000 distinct CDR3 sequences, with approximately 78% occurring only once. The specimen sequenced was sorted CD4+, CD8+, or CD8+CD57+ T cells (not recorded which) from PBMCs. Every receptor here comes from a human donor in good health, serving as a control.

The V call is TRBV5-1, the J call TRBJ2-2; D not resolved. Trimming took off 0 bases at V and 4 bases at J, with 4 bases between the two ends. Germline V gene lookup returns CDR1 SGHRS and CDR2 YFSETQ. The CDR3 totals 13 residues. The CDR3 here is CASSLDGTGELFF. The DNA of the CDR3 is TGCGCCAGCAGCTTGGATGGCACCGGGGAGCTGTTTTTT.

The chain links TRBV7-8 to TRBJ1-5; D might be TRBD1 (5 bases). V was trimmed by 6 bases and J by 1 base, leaving 10 bases between them. This CDR3 contains 14 residues. The germline gives CDR1 SGHVS, CDR2 FQNEAQ. The chain's CDR3 is CASRRGRSNQPQHF. The DNA for the CDR3 is TGTGCCAGCAGACGGGGACGGAGCAATCAGCCCCAGCATTTT. Full variable domain (rest looked up from reference TRBV7-8 and TRBJ1-5): GAGVSQSPRYKVAKRGQDVALRCDPISGHVSLFWYQQALGQGPEFLTYFQNEAQLDKSGLPSDRFFAERPEGSVSTLKIQRTQQEDSAVYLCASRRGRSNQPQHFGDGTRLSIL.

The V gene is TRBV5-1, the J gene TRBJ1-6, with 9 nucleotides matching TRBD1. The CDR3 length is 17 residues. V shed 9 bases, J shed 8 bases, and the junction held 18 bases outside the gene matches. Germline V gene data show CDR1 as SGHRS and CDR2 as YFSETQ. In DNA form, the CDR3 reads TGCGCCACCTCACCGACTACCTTAGGGACAGGGCATTCACCCCTCCACTTT. This translates into CATSPTTLGTGHSPLHF.

The sample holds a few counts of this clonotype. The CDR3 loop is CSVSRLAGYNEQFF. CDR3 bases: TGCAGCGTTTCACGACTAGCGGGGTACAATGAGCAGTTCTTC. The chain has TRBV29-1 and TRBJ2-1; 11 bases match TRBD2. V was pared by 5 bases and J by 4 bases, with 4 bases of the junction left unmatched. Germline V gene sequence: CDR1 SQVTM, CDR2 ANQGSEA. This CDR3 contains 14 residues.

This clonotype is a singleton in its sample. The chain joins TRBV2 to TRBJ2-7; 9 nucleotides line up with TRBD1. V trimming: 6 bases; J trimming: 3 bases; junction bases outside the gene matches: 9. The CDR3 runs 15 residues. Per the germline V gene, CDR1 is SNHLY and CDR2 is FYNNEI. The CDR3 bases are TGTGCCAGCAGGGAGATGGGACAGGGATTCTACGAGCAGTACGTC. Protein product: CASREMGQGFYEQYV.